This T cell receptor (beta chain) originates from a study of T-cell memory formation after mild COVID-19 (dated by TCRdb to the early 2020s). At the level of the whole study: TCR sequence clusters from the two donors were largely donor specific. Longitudinal TCRalpha and TCRbeta repertoire sequencing tracked T-cell clones expanding and contracting after mild COVID-19 in two donors. Two young, previously healthy adult volunteers, one female and one male, were included in the cohort.

Ficoll-Paque density gradient centrifugation was used to isolate PBMCs. TCRdb shows the sequencer as Illumina NovaSeq 6000. Using 5'RACE with constant-segment primers, TCRalpha and TCRbeta cDNA libraries were constructed, with sample barcodes and unique molecular identifiers added in the process. Trizol reagent was used to extract RNA from every sample. Amplification of the libraries took two PCR steps, and the second step added a second sample barcode plus Illumina TruSeq adapters. Libraries were sequenced on an Illumina NovaSeq with 2 x 150 bp paired-end reads. Per the original workflow: Demultiplexing of reads and collapsing into UMI-guided consensus sequences were performed with migec v1.2.7. Using mixcr v2.1.11, UMI consensuses were aligned to TRA and TRB V and J templates and then assembled into clonotypes. Expanded or contracted clonotypes were those called significant by both edgeR and NoisET, with noise models trained on biological replicates. For edgeR calls, the thresholds were a false discovery rate-adjusted p below 0.01 and a log2 fold-change of 1. As an exploratory analysis of dynamics, max-normalized trajectories of the 1000 most abundant clonotypes were examined by PCA with hierarchical clustering. The CD4 or CD8 phenotype of responding clones was assigned using the separately sequenced CD4+ and CD8+ repertoires. The public reads were reanalyzed by TCRdb: fastp trimming at Q25, MiXCR alignment, in-frame beta chains only. Rows matching on CDR3 protein sequence are summarized as one entry with the most common DNA and genes. These V and J calls originate from TCRdb's pipeline instead of the authors' own analysis. The sample has 110,000 to 150,000 distinct CDR3 sequences on record, about 14% of them singletons. The ten largest clonotypes hold around 28% of the sample.

Broader findings and caveats from the paper: The study included only a couple of mild cases, and larger cohorts that include severe cases with pre-infection samples were judged to be necessary. The second-wave clones that peaked on day 37 were not confirmed to be SARS-CoV-2 specific. Clones that contracted from day 15 to 85 showed balanced CD4/CD8 phenotypes, whereas a second wave of clones that expanded from day 15 to 37 leaned towards CD4+. Some responding clones were detected in pre-infection memory, which suggested that pre-existing cross-reactive memory T cells had joined the SARS-CoV-2 response. Contracting CD4+ clones turned up mainly in the CM and EM memory subsets, whereas EMRA was where CD8+ clones were enriched.

This clonotype was seen only a few times. Its antigen is still unknown. No much larger clonotype is one base removed from it; base qualities were not supplied. V loses 6 bases at its end and J loses 7 bases; junction bases beyond the gene matches: 5. Including the terminal cysteine and phenylalanine, the CDR3 comprises 15 residues. Here the CDR3 DNA is all that survives: 45 bases in frame from base 1. The germline V gene specifies SNHLY as CDR1 and FYNNEI as CDR2. The rearrangement joined TRBV2 to TRBJ2-1, with 14 middle bases fitting TRBD2. The sequenced sample consisted of PBMCs or a T cell subset sorted from them (not recorded which). The source is an adult woman who had mild COVID-19 (a few samples of this study predate the infection). The sample titles of this study are shuffled in the database, so cell type and time point are left out; the donor was told from shared clones. The CDR3 in this case is CASRAGTSGSNEQFF. In nucleotides, the sequence is TGTGCCAGCAGAGCCGGGACTAGCGGGAGTAATGAGCAGTTCTTC.